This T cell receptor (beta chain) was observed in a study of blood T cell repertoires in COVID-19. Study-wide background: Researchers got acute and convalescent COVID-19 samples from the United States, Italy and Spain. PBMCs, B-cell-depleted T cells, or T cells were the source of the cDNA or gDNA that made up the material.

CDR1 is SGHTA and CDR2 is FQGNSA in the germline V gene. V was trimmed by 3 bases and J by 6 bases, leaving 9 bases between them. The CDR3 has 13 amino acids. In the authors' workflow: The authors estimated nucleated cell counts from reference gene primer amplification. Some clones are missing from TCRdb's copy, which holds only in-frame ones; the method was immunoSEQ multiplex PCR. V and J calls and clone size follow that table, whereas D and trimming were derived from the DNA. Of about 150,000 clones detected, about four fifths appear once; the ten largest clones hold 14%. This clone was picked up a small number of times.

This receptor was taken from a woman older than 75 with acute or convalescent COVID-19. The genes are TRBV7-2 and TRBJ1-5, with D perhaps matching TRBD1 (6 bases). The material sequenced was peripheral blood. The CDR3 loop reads CASSLGASQPQHF. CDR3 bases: TGTGCCAGCAGCTTGGGGGCGAGTCAGCCCCAGCATTTT.